What follows describes a single T cell receptor (beta chain). There are a few counts of this clone. Its antigen is not yet known. Base qualities are not at hand, and no much larger clone is one base apart. TCRbeta CDR3 regions were amplified from genomic DNA by means of the immunoSEQ Assay, a bias-controlled multiplex PCR. The authors' analysis ran thus. Nucleated cell counts per sample were estimated from amplification of reference gene primers within the assay. To quantify the absolute abundance of each unique TCRbeta CDR3 rearrangement, sequence reads were collapsed and filtered. Productive Simpson clonality was computed per sample as the square root of Simpson's diversity index over productive rearrangements. TCRdb mirrors the immuneACCESS table, restricted to in-frame sequences. Some clones are absent from its copies; in checked studies, under half trace to an unresolved V gene, and the reason for the others is unknown. V and J calls and clone size are copied from that table; D and trimming were computed from the DNA. Within this sample are 110,000 to 150,000 clones, with over 80% of them counted one time only. About 1.7% of the sample belongs to the ten largest clones.

The collaborating institutions used their own protocols to collect whole blood in K2EDTA tubes. For TCRbeta analysis, collaborators shipped samples as frozen whole blood, isolated PBMCs, or DNA extracted from either of those sample types. The data are from a study of blood T cell repertoires in COVID-19 (dated by TCRdb to 2018 to 2021). In the study overall: Samples from collaborators originated in the United States, Italy and Spain and spanned both the acute and convalescent phases of COVID-19. The material from the prospective study consisted of cDNA or gDNA derived from T cells, B-cell-depleted T cells, or PBMCs. Subjects who had been exposed to COVID-19, were actively infected with it, or had recovered from it provided the deeply sampled blood TCRbeta repertoires that made up the dataset. The repertoires were made available in a free public database intended to serve as a resource for research on the immune response to SARS-CoV-2. The samples were drawn from the first 160 participants of the ongoing ImmuneRACE study and from 1,254 subjects provided by 6 global collaborators. Sample metadata almost always included a de-identified subject ID, COVID-19 status, age in years and sex. Where HLA class I and class II types were available, the types were taken from metadata supplied by the sample provider, not from assay-based typing.

Points the paper makes about the study in general: The quantity of clinical and demographic metadata differed by source and by participant and was supplied without curation.

V ends up 0 bases short and J 5 bases short, with an unmatched junction base count of 1. The CDR3 goes from the cysteine to the phenylalanine over 13 residues. Solely the CDR3 DNA is kept, with 39 bases framed from the first base. From a lookup of the germline V gene, CDR1 and CDR2 are SGHRS and YFSETQ. The TCR originated in a woman in her fifties or sixties with acute or convalescent COVID-19. The chain is made from TRBV5-1 and TRBJ1-2; 7 central bases correspond to TRBD1. The source material was peripheral blood. In nucleotide form, the sequence is TGCGCCAGCAGCTTGGAACAGGGGTATGGCTACACCTTC. Its amino acids are CASSLEQGYGYTF. The full variable domain, completed from the reference TRBV5-1 and TRBJ1-2 proteins outside the CDR3, reads KAGVTQTPRYLIKTRGQQVTLSCSPISGHRSVSWYQQTPGQGLQFLFEYFSETQRNKGNFPGRFSGRQFSNSRSEMNVSTLELGDSALYLCASSLEQGYGYTFGSGTRLTVV.